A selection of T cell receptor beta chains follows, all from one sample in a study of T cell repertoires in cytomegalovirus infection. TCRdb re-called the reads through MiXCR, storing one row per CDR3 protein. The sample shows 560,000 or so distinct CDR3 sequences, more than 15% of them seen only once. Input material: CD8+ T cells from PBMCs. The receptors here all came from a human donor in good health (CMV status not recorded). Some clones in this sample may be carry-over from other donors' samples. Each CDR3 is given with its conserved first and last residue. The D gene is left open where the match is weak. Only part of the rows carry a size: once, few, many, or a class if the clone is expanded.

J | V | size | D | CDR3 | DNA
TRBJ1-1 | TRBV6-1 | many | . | CASSEFRVGYTEAFF | TGTGCCAGCAGTGAATTCCGGGTGGGGTACACTGAAGCTTTCTTT
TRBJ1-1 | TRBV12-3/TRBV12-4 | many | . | CASSLTLRGVNTEAFF | TGTGCCAGCAGTTTGACCCTCCGCGGGGTGAACACTGAAGCTTTCTTT
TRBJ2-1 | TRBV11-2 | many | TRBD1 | CASSLVEQGDEQFF | TGTGCCAGCAGCTTAGTTGAACAGGGGGATGAGCAGTTCTTC
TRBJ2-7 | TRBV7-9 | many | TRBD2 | CASSSQAGGGYEQYF | TGTGCCAGCAGCTCCCAAGCGGGAGGGGGATACGAGCAGTACTTC
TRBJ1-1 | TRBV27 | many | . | CASSLSPTTEAFF | TGTGCCAGCAGTCTTAGCCCTACTACTGAAGCTTTCTTT
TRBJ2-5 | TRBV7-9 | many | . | CASSLVGKGLETQYF | TGTGCCAGCAGCTTAGTTGGTAAAGGGTTGGAGACCCAGTACTTC
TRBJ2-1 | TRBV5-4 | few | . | CASSSVGKPDSEQFF | TGTGCCAGCAGCTCCGTGGGAAAGCCCGACAGTGAGCAGTTCTTC
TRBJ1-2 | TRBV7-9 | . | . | CASSPRVNYGYTF | TGTGCCAGCAGTCCCAGGGTGAACTATGGCTACACCTTC
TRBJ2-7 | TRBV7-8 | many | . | CASSLGRGTSYEQYF | TGTGCCAGCAGCTTAGGTCGCGGGACATCCTACGAGCAGTACTTC
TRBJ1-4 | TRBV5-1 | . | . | CASSLLGIREKLFF | TGCGCCAGCAGCTTGCTCGGGATTAGGGAAAAACTGTTTTTT
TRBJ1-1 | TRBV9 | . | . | CASSPAGVLAEAFF | TGTGCCAGCAGCCCCGCAGGGGTGTTAGCTGAAGCTTTCTTT
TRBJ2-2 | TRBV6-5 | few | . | CASSELNTGELFF | TGTGCCAGCAGCGAGCTGAACACCGGGGAGCTGTTTTTT
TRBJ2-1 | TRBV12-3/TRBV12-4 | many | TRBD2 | CASSLPSGGINEQFF | TGTGCCAGCAGTTTGCCTAGCGGGGGGATCAATGAGCAGTTCTTC
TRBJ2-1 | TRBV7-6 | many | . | CASSLGPGLNNEQFF | TGTGCCAGCAGCTTAGGGCCGGGACTTAACAATGAGCAGTTCTTC
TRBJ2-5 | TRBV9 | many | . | CASSPIPTETQYF | TGTGCCAGCAGCCCTATACCAACCGAGACCCAGTACTTC
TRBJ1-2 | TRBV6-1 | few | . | CASTDRRFGYGYTF | TGTGCCAGCACCGACAGGAGGTTCGGTTATGGCTACACCTTC
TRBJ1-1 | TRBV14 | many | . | CASSQTGVPEAFF | TGTGCCAGCAGCCAAACGGGGGTCCCTGAAGCTTTCTTT
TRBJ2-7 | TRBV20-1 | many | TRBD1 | CSAPKGSGGNEQYF | TGCAGTGCCCCCAAGGGGTCAGGGGGCAACGAGCAGTACTTC
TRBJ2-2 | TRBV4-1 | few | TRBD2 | CASSQDLASGVVNGELFF | TGCGCCAGCAGCCAAGATCTGGCTAGCGGGGTAGTCAACGGGGAGCTGTTTTTT
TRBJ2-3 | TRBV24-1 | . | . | CATSDSLGLTDTQYF | TGTGCCACCAGTGATTCGCTGGGGCTAACAGATACGCAGTATTTT
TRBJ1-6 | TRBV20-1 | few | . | CSARYRDADSPLHF | TGCAGTGCTAGATACAGGGATGCGGATTCACCCCTCCACTTT
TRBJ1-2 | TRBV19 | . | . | CASGSGGVPGYTF | TGTGCCAGTGGATCGGGAGGGGTCCCTGGCTACACCTTC
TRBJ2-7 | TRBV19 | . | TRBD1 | CASSIVGGNEQYF | TGTGCCAGTAGTATCGTAGGGGGCAACGAGCAGTACTTC
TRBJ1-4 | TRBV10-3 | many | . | CAISEGQNPNEKLFF | TGTGCCATCAGTGAGGGGCAGAATCCTAATGAAAAACTGTTTTTT
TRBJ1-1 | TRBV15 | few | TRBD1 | CAIQGATEAFF | TGTGCCATCCAGGGGGCCACTGAAGCTTTCTTT
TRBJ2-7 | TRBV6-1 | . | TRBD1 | CASSDGQGNEQYF | TGTGCCAGCAGTGATGGACAGGGGAACGAGCAGTACTTC
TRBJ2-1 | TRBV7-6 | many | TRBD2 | CASSFGAGELDEQFF | TGTGCCAGCAGCTTCGGAGCGGGAGAACTGGATGAGCAGTTCTTC
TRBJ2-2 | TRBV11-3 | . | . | CASSSGFELFF | TGTGCCAGCAGCTCGGGGTTTGAGCTGTTTTTT
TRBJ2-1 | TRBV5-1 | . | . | CASSPEGQGGNEQFF | TGCGCCAGCAGCCCAGAGGGGCAGGGTGGGAATGAGCAGTTCTTC
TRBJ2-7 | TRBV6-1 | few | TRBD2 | CASSEVLTSVSYEQYF | TGTGCCAGCAGTGAAGTTTTGACTAGCGTCTCCTACGAGCAGTACTTC
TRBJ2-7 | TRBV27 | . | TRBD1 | CASSSGGPAYEQYF | TGTGCCAGCAGTTCAGGGGGCCCAGCCTACGAGCAGTACTTC
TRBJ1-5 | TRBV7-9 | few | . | CASSLGTLSNQPQHF | TGTGCCAGCAGCTTGGGGACACTTAGCAATCAGCCCCAGCATTTT
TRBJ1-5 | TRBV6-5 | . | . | CASSLTGNNQPQHF | TGTGCCAGCAGCCTCACAGGGAACAATCAGCCCCAGCATTTT
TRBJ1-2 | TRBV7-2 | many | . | CASSERTVSYTF | TGTGCCAGCAGCGAACGGACAGTAAGCTACACCTTC
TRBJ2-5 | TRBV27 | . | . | CASSPRTLLQETQYF | TGTGCCAGCAGTCCCCGGACTTTACTCCAAGAGACCCAGTACTTC
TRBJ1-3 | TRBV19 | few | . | CASSGWTESSGNTIYF | TGTGCCAGTAGTGGGTGGACGGAGAGCTCTGGAAACACCATATATTTT
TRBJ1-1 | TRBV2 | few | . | CASSVRGLTTEAFF | TGTGCCAGCAGTGTTAGGGGATTGACGACTGAAGCTTTCTTT
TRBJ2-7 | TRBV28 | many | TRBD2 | CATTSGSFYEQYF | TGTGCCACCACCAGCGGGAGCTTCTACGAGCAGTACTTC
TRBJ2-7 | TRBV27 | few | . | CASSSDMLYEQYF | TGTGCCAGCAGTTCCGACATGCTCTACGAGCAGTACTTC
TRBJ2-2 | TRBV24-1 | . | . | CATSWGNTGELFF | TGTGCCACCTCCTGGGGGAACACCGGGGAGCTGTTTTTT
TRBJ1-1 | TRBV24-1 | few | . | CATSATGFEAFF | TGTGCCACCAGTGCTACAGGGTTTGAAGCTTTCTTT
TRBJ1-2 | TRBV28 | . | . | CASSYVAGRSINYGYTF | TGTGCCAGCAGTTATGTAGCAGGGCGCTCAATTAACTATGGCTACACCTTC
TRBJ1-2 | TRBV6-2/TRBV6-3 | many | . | CASSYGTNYGYTF | TGTGCCAGCAGTTACGGGACCAACTATGGCTACACCTTC
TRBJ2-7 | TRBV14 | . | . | CASRREGSYEQYF | TGTGCCAGCAGAAGAGAGGGGTCCTACGAGCAGTACTTC
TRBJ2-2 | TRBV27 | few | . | CASSLWGSPPLNTGELFF | TGTGCCAGCAGTTTATGGGGGTCCCCCCCTTTGAACACCGGGGAGCTGTTTTTT
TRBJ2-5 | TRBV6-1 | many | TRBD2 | CASRRTSGGSYQETQYF | TGTGCCAGCAGAAGGACTAGCGGGGGTTCCTACCAAGAGACCCAGTACTTC
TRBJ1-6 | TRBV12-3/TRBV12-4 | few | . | CASSLSGPLSPLHF | TGTGCCAGCAGTTTAAGCGGACCTTTGTCACCCCTCCACTTT
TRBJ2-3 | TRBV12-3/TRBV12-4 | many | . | CASSFGGPRSAYDTQYF | TGTGCCAGCAGTTTTGGGGGTCCGAGATCCGCGTACGATACGCAGTATTTT
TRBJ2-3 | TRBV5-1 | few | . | CASSLDLFTDTQYF | TGCGCCAGCAGCTTGGATCTATTCACAGATACGCAGTATTTT
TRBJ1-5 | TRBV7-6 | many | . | CASSPNGGGSNQPQHF | TGTGCCAGCAGCCCGAACGGCGGAGGGAGCAATCAGCCCCAGCATTTT